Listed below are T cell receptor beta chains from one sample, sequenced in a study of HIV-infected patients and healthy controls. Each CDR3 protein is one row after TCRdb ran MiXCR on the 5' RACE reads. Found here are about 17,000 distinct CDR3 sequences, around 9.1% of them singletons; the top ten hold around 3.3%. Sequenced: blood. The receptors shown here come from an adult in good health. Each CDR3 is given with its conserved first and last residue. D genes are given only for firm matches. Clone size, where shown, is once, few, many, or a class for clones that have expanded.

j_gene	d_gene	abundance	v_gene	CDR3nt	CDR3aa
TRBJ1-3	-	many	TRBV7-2	TGTGCCAGCAGCTTAGGGGGCGCGGTTGGAAACACCATATATTTT	CASSLGGAVGNTIYF
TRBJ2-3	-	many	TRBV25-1	TGTGCCAGCAGTCTCTTCAGGGGTTCGAGCACAGATACGCAGTATTTT	CASSLFRGSSTDTQYF
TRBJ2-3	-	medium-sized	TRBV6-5	TGTGCCAGCAGCCCGTATCGTTTGACAGATACGCAGTATTTT	CASSPYRLTDTQYF
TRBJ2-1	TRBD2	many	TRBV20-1	TGCAGTGCCCCCCCCCGGGGGGAGGGCTACAATGAGCAGTTCTTC	CSAPPRGEGYNEQFF
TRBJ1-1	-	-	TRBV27	TGTGCCGGCCCGGGGGGCGGGACTGAAGCTTTCTTT	CAGPGGGTEAFF
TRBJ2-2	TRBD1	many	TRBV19	TGTGCCAGTACCCGGACAGGGAAGGGCACCGGGGAGCTGTTTTTT	CASTRTGKGTGELFF
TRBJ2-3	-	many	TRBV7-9	TGTGCCAGCAGCCCCGACCCGCTCCCCACAGATACGCAGTATTTT	CASSPDPLPTDTQYF
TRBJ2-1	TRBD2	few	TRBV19	TGTGCCAGTAGCCGAGCTAGCGGTGGTACTAATGAGCAGTTCTTC	CASSRASGGTNEQFF
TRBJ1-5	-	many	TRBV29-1	TGCAGCGTGCTGGGGGACCGCAATCAGCCCCAGCATTTT	CSVLGDRNQPQHF
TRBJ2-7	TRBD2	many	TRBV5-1	TGCGCCAGCAGCCCACGGACTAGCGGGAGCTACGAGCAGTACTTC	CASSPRTSGSYEQYF
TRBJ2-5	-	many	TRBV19	TGTGCCAGTAGCCATATAGAGGGAGCGGAAGAGACCCAGTACTTC	CASSHIEGAEETQYF
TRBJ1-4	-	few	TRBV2	TGTGCCAGCAGTGAACAGGGACCTGAAAAACTGTTTTTT	CASSEQGPEKLFF
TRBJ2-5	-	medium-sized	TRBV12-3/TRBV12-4	TGTGCCAGCAGTTTCTCGGATCTGAAAGAGACCCAGTACTTC	CASSFSDLKETQYF
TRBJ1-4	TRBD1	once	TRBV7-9	TGTGCCAGCAGCTCCCGGGACAGGGGCGAAAAACTGTTTTTT	CASSSRDRGEKLFF
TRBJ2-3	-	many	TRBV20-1	TGCAGTGCTAGAGCCCCAGCGGTTACGCAGTATTTT	CSARAPAVTQYF
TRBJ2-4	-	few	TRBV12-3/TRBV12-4	TGTGCCAGCAGTTCCCTCAGGGAGAACATTCAGTACTTC	CASSSLRENIQYF
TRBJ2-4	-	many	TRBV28	TGTGCCAGCAGTGCAGGACAGCCCGGGGGCAAAAACATTCAGTACTTC	CASSAGQPGGKNIQYF
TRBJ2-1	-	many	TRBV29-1	TGCAGCGTTGAAATCCAGGGGAGTGAGCAGTTCTTC	CSVEIQGSEQFF
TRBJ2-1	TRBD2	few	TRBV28	TGTGCCAGCAGTTTACTCCTAGCGGGAGAGGGGCAGTTCTTC	CASSLLLAGEGQFF
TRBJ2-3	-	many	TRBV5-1	TGCGCCAGCAGACAGGGCGCAGATACGCAGTATTTT	CASRQGADTQYF
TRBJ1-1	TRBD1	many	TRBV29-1	TGCAGCGTTCCGACAGGGGGCGCGACCTGGGGCACTGAAGCTTTCTTT	CSVPTGGATWGTEAFF
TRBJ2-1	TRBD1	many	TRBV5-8	TGTGCCAGCAGCTCAGGGACAGGGCACAATGAGCAGTTCTTC	CASSSGTGHNEQFF
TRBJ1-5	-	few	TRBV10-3	TGTGCCATCAGTGATTCGAATCAGCCCCAGCATTTT	CAISDSNQPQHF
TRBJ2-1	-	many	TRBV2	TGTGCCTCAAGTCCCAGGTGGATTGGAAACAATGAGCAGTTCTTC	CASSPRWIGNNEQFF
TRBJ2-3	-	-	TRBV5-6	TGTGCCAGCAGCTTGGTGGTAGCTAGCACAGATACGCAGTATTTT	CASSLVVASTDTQYF